The 3 T cell receptor beta chains listed next were all sequenced from one sample in a study of blood T cell repertoires in COVID-19. Profiled with immunoSEQ multiplex PCR; TCRdb holds only in-frame clones, not every one. The table includes about 150,000 clones, about 82% detected once. Sequenced input: peripheral blood. The receptors shown here come from a man in his forties or fifties with active or convalescent COVID-19.

V and J are TRBV7-9 and TRBJ1-2; 7 bases align to TRBD1. The CDR3 is 15 residues long. V lost 4 bases to trimming and J lost 5 bases; unmatched junction nucleotides: 10. The germline gives CDR1 SEHNR, CDR2 FQNEAQ (reference sequence). The CDR3, as DNA: TGTGCCAGCAGCTCCACCCCCCCAGGGGGTTATGGCTACACCTTC. Amino acid sequence: CASSSTPPGGYGYTF.

In its sample, this clone was seen once. This chain joins TRBV20-1 and TRBJ1-2; 10 nucleotides line up with TRBD1. J was trimmed by 4 bases and V by 3 bases; bases with no gene match: 5. Germline V CDR1 and CDR2: DFQATT, SNEGSKA (reference sequence). The CDR3 is made up of 14 amino acids. This chain's CDR3 is CSASRQGAGYGYTF. The CDR3 DNA is TGCAGTGCTAGTAGACAGGGGGCCGGCTATGGCTACACCTTC.

The rearrangement links TRBV19 to TRBJ1-5; no firm D call. The CDR3 spans 17 residues. Germline V lookup: CDR1 LNHDA, CDR2 SQIVND (reference sequence). V lost 5 bases, J lost 0 bases, and 17 bases lay in between. The CDR3 bases are TGTGCCAGTAGTGGGTCGAAGGGAGGGTATAGCAATCAGCCCCAGCATTTT. This translates into CASSGSKGGYSNQPQHF.